The TCR beta chain under discussion was sequenced for a study of tissue T cells after allogeneic stem cell transplantation. Overall study results and limits: The patient cohort was small and clinically heterogeneous, with limited sampling depth. Alloreactivity or antigen specificity of tissue TCRs was not determined; some clones might be host cells. Tissue-detected TCR repertoire was only partly captured by blood and spleen T cells.

The junction had 5 bases not matched to a gene; V was cut back by 3 bases and J by 6 bases. The CDR3 covers 14 residues. Germline loops: CDR1 SNHLY, CDR2 FYNGKV (reference sequence). With regard to this clone: Its antigen is currently unknown. Gene names are the mouse ones. The read ends 1 residue early relative to the CDR3; the germline J gene fills the gap.

Here immunoSEQ multiplex PCR was the method, and the copy in TCRdb shows in-frame clones only, minus some. The sample gives 4,000 to 5,500 clones, over 30% of which show up once; 24% is in the top ten. Time point: mouse harvest day 14 after allogeneic transplant. The graft held 10^6 splenic CD5+ T cells and 10^7 T-cell-depleted bone marrow cells. B6 (H2b) cells into BALB/c (H2d) mice; tissues taken at day 7 or 14. This TCR came from a female BALB/c mouse given C57BL/6 T cells with graft-versus-host disease after an allogeneic hematopoietic cell transplant. Sequenced: gut tissue. The chain combines TRBV3 with TRBJ2-4, with TRBD1 identical over 8 bases. The CDR3 region is CASSFQGAGNTLYF. The CDR3 DNA, read in part, is TGTGCCAGCAGCTTCCAGGGGGCCGGGAACACCTTGTAC. Complete variable domain (other parts from reference TRBV3 and TRBJ2-4): GPKVLQIPSHQIIDMGQMVTLNCDPVSNHLYFYWYKQILGQQMEFLVNFYNGKVMEKSKLFKDQFSVERPDGSYFTLKIQPTALEDSAVYFCASSFQGAGNTLYFGAGTRLSVL.